This T cell receptor beta chain derives from a study of early T cells in non-severe SARS-CoV-2 infection. This clonotype came up many times. Using its own MiXCR run on the 5' RACE reads, TCRdb lists one record per CDR3 protein. The sample lists over 50,000 distinct CDR3 sequences, just over 8% seen once, with about a tenth in the top ten. The V end was cut by 3 bases, the J end by 0 bases, with 3 bases between. The CDR3 extends over 13 amino acids. Germline lookup yields CDR1 SQVTM and CDR2 ANQGSEA. The receptor was isolated from an adult who was a healthcare worker with PCR-confirmed SARS-CoV-2 infection or an uninfected control (not recorded which). Sequences were obtained from whole blood. The gene calls are TRBV29-1 and TRBJ2-6; D is unclear. This CDR3 is CSVEASGANVLTF. The CDR3 nucleotides read TGCAGCGTTGAGGCCTCTGGGGCCAACGTCCTGACTTTC.